The clone carrying this TCR beta chain was found a few times. Its antigen is unidentified. This sample stems from a study of T-cell memory formation after mild COVID-19. Study results and caveats: Cross-reactive memory apparently joined, as some responding clones appeared in pre-infection memory. Contracting CD4+ clones sat mainly in CM and EM; CD8+ in EMRA.

V was clipped by 1 base and J by 4 bases; unmatched bases: 11. CDR1 is SGHRS, CDR2 YFSETQ, per germline. The CDR3 extends over 17 amino acids. TCRdb re-called the 5' RACE reads through MiXCR, storing one row per CDR3 protein. The sample carries about 340,000 distinct CDR3 sequences, 10% to 15% recorded once. The sequenced sample consisted of PBMCs or a T cell subset sorted from them (not recorded which). V is TRBV5-1 and J is TRBJ2-3, with 8 bases matching TRBD2. The origin of this receptor is a man between 18 and 29 years old who had mild COVID-19 (a few samples of this study predate the infection). Cell type and time point are not known. The CDR3 DNA reads as TGCGCCAGCAGCTTGTTGTGGACTAGCAATTGGGCAGATACGCAGTATTTT. Protein sequence: CASSLLWTSNWADTQYF.